The present TCR beta chain was sequenced within a study of T cells after yellow fever vaccination (dated by TCRdb to between 2017 and 2020). Looking at the study overall: The SMART-Seq v4 Ultra Low Input RNA kit was used to prepare libraries from fractions with low cell numbers. To follow T-cell clones before and after primary and booster YFV17D yellow fever vaccination, bulk TCR alpha and beta repertoires were sequenced over time. The cohort comprised two healthy male donors, one aged 18 to 30 and one aged 30 to 40 years. Bulk PBMC replicates and cell subsets were isolated from blood drawn at multiple timepoints before and after both primary and secondary immunization. What the authors observed across the whole study: After the booster, most clones that had expanded after primary vaccination were detected again (around 97% of CD4 and roughly 86% of CD8), suggesting broad maintenance of memory. Because abundant contaminating clonotypes from the bulk population could be contained in FACS-sorted repertoires, computational filtering was required. A small fraction of clonotypes showed up in both the CD4 and CD8 compartments, probably as a result of convergent recombination. Compared with the primary T-cell response, the secondary T-cell response was faster but weaker, reaching its peak on day 5 rather than on day 15. The study included only a couple of donors, which limits how far the findings can be generalized.

Sequencing used an Illumina NovaSeq 6000. TCR cDNA was made using 5'RACE template switching, a step that added a universal primer site and unique molecular identifiers. Priming of cDNA synthesis was performed from both the TCR alpha and TCR beta constant segments. Library amplification used two PCR steps, and the second PCR step added sample barcodes and sequencing adapters. Libraries were sequenced on Illumina HiSeq 2500 (2x100 bp) or NovaSeq (2x150 bp). The paper's data handling went like this. Demultiplexing of reads and collapsing into UMI consensus sequences were performed with MIGEC, and V(D)J alignment was carried out with MiXCR. Clonotypes responding to the vaccine were identified with edgeR on replicate PBMC samples, with the criteria of FDR below 0.01 and a log2 fold change above 5 up to day 15. Each bulk clonotype was labeled CD4 or CD8 based on which sequenced repertoire, CD4 or CD8, contained the clonotype at higher abundance. The public reads were quality trimmed at Q25 with fastp and then assembled into clones with MiXCR by TCRdb, keeping productive beta chains. For every CDR3 protein sequence, its rows merge into one entry that carries the most common genes and DNA. The V and J calls reflect TCRdb's pipeline rather than the authors' work. The sample contains fewer than 350,000 distinct CDR3 sequences, 3% to 4.5% of them found a single time. The ten largest clonotypes hold 20% to 25% of the sample.

This clonotype has a handful of counts. This receptor's antigen is unknown. The sample holds no much larger clone one base away, and base qualities are not on file. In the paper's terms, the treatment or condition label means: live attenuated yellow fever vaccine strain. At every blood-draw timepoint, two biological replicates of bulk PBMCs were collected. PBMCs were isolated from peripheral blood using a standard Ficoll-Paque protocol. RNA was extracted with TriZol from bulk PBMCs, CD4 and CD8 fractions, and dextramer-positive and dextramer-negative fractions. The CDR3, cysteine through phenylalanine, is 12 amino acids long. Only the CDR3 portion is preserved as DNA: 36 bases, with reading frame beginning at the first base. According to the germline V gene, CDR1 reads SNHLY and CDR2 reads FYNNEI. From V the trimming removes 7 bases and from J it removes 7 bases, while the gene matches leave 4 bases of the junction unaccounted for.

Sequences were derived from PBMCs, sampled on the day of the yellow fever booster vaccination. The sequence links TRBV2 to TRBJ1-5, with 7 central nucleotides matching TRBD1. The TCR sequence derives from a man between 18 and 35 years old who received the YFV17D yellow fever vaccine. DNA sequence: TGTGCCAGCACCCAGGGGGTCCAGCCCCAGCATTTT. It encodes CASTQGVQPQHF.